The 9 T cell receptor beta chains listed next were all sequenced from one sample in a study of blood T cells in healthy people across ages (dated by TCRdb to between 2015 and 2017). The protocol used for the library was 5' RACE. TCRdb lists the instrument as Illumina HiSeq 2500. The second PCR ran for roughly 7 to 12 cycles and used a J-beta primer mix along with a sample-barcoded 5' primer. The raw public reads went through TCRdb reprocessing: fastp at Q25, MiXCR clone calling, in-frame beta chains kept. For every CDR3 protein sequence, its rows merge into one entry that carries the most common genes and DNA. The sample has 1 million or so distinct CDR3 sequences on record, less than 25% of them singletons. The top ten clones comprise approximately 0.79% of the sample. These same records also appear under a second study, on T cells of mothers and their children.

Sequencing was done on a sample of blood. Receptors originate from a girl aged 2-10 years in good health.

This clonotype was counted between two and nine times. This chain joins TRBV20-1 and TRBJ1-4; a weak D match, TRBD1 (6 bases). The germline CDR1 and CDR2 sequences are DFQATT and SNEGSKA (reference sequence). The CDR3 has 13 amino acids. The CDR3 is CSSTGSNNEKLFF. CDR3 in DNA: TGCAGCTCAACAGGGAGTAATAATGAAAAACTGTTTTTT.

This clonotype was seen many times. The chain joins TRBV7-9 to TRBJ2-1; 7 bases map to TRBD2. V dropped 5 bases and J dropped 2; count of bases not matched to a gene: 6. CDR1 SEHNR and CDR2 FQNEAQ come from the germline V gene (reference sequence). CDR3 length: 15 residues. CDR3 nucleotides: TGTGCCAGCAGCGCCCGACTAGCCGCCTACAATGAGCAGTTCTTC. Protein product: CASSARLAAYNEQFF.

The chain links TRBV2 to TRBJ2-2; 8 positions agree with TRBD2. J gave up 6 bases and V 8 bases, and 5 bases lay outside the gene matches. Germline CDR1 reads SNHLY; CDR2 reads FYNNEI. The CDR3 runs 13 residues. Written as DNA, the CDR3 is TGTGCCAGCGCAGCGGGGGTTCCCGGGGAGCTGTTTTTT. Protein product: CASAAGVPGELFF.

This clonotype was seen a single time. V gene TRBV10-3 combines with J gene TRBJ2-5; 10 bases are a match to TRBD1. The length of the CDR3 is 15 residues. V was pared by 9 bases and J by 4 bases, with 11 bases of the junction left unmatched. Germline V gene sequence: CDR1 ENHRY, CDR2 SYGVKD. The chain's CDR3 is CAISGTGDKRETQYF. The CDR3 DNA is TGTGCCATATCCGGGACAGGGGACAAAAGAGAGACCCAGTACTTC.

This clonotype was detected a few times. The gene calls are TRBV24-1 and TRBJ2-7; possibly TRBD1 for D (8 bases). Germline loops: CDR1 KGHDR, CDR2 SFDVKD. V was pared by 4 bases and J by 2 bases, with 17 bases between. This CDR3 contains 16 residues. The CDR3 reads CATSDLGQGGTYEQYF. CDR3 sequence (DNA): TGTGCCACCAGTGACCTCGGACAGGGAGGGACCTACGAGCAGTACTTC.

This clonotype was counted a few times. The V gene is TRBV7-3, the J gene TRBJ2-3; TRBD2 agrees at 9 bases. CDR1 is SGHTA and CDR2 is FQGTGA in the germline V gene. The J segment lost 5 bases and the V segment lost 6 bases, leaving 9 bases of the junction unmatched. This CDR3 is built from 15 residues. The CDR3 is CASSESGRWRDTQYF. DNA of the CDR3: TGTGCCAGCAGTGAAAGCGGGAGGTGGAGAGATACGCAGTATTTT.

The chain uses TRBV29-1 and TRBJ1-4; D unclear. Trimming removed 6 bases at V and 0 bases at J, with 11 bases between. This CDR3 spans 14 amino acids. The germline gives CDR1 SQVTM, CDR2 ANQGSEA. The DNA of the CDR3 is TGCAGCGTGATCCCCAGTGCAACTAATGAAAAACTGTTTTTT. As protein: CSVIPSATNEKLFF.

The CDR3 protein is CASSGSGQGSYEQYF. The CDR3 DNA follows: TGTGCCAGCAGTGGGTCGGGACAGGGCTCCTACGAGCAGTACTTC. The chain carries TRBV25-1 and TRBJ2-5; 9 nucleotides agree with TRBD1. The last part of the DNA fits TRBJ2-7 better; the J call may be wrong. CDR3 size: 15 residues. Germline V gene lookup returns CDR1 MGHDK and CDR2 SYGVNS.

This clonotype has more than one count but fewer than ten. This sequence joins TRBV3-1 and TRBJ2-4, with D unresolved. V shed 1 base and J shed 1 base, with 5 bases lying between them. The germline CDR1 and CDR2 sequences are LGHDT and YNNKEL (reference sequence). CDR3 length equals 14 residues. The CDR3 nucleotides are TGTGCCAGCAGCCAAGCCGGGGCCAAAAACATTCAGTACTTC. Translating gives CASSQAGAKNIQYF.